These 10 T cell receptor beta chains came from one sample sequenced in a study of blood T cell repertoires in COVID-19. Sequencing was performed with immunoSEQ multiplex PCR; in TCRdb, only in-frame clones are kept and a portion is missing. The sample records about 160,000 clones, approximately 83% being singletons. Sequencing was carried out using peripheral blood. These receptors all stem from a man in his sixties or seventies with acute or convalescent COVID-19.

DNA for the CDR3: TGTGCCAGCAGCTTAGGTAGCGGGGGCACAGATACGCAGTATTTT. Translating it yields CASSLGSGGTDTQYF. The rearrangement links TRBV7-2 to TRBJ2-3; the match to TRBD2 covers 8 bases. Germline-derived CDR1 and CDR2 are SGHTA and FQGNSA. Unmatched junction bases numbered 1, after V lost 1 base and J lost 1 base. The CDR3 has 15 residues.

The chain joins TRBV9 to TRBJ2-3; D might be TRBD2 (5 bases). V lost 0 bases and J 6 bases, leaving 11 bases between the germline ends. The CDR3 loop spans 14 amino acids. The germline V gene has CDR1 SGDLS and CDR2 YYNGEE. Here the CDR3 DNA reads TGTGCCAGCAGCGTAGGGACTTACGGGGATACGCAGTATTTT. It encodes CASSVGTYGDTQYF.

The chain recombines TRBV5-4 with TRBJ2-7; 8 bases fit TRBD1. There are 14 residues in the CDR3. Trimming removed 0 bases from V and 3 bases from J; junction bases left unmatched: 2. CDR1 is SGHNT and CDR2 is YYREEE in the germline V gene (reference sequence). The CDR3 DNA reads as TGTGCCAGCAGCTTGGGGACAGGGTTCTACGAGCAGTACTTC. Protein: CASSLGTGFYEQYF.

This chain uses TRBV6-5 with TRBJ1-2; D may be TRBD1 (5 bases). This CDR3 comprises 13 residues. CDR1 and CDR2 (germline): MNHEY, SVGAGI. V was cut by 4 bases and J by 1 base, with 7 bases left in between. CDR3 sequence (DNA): TGTGCCAGCAGTTCGACAGTTAACTATGGCTACACCTTC. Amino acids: CASSSTVNYGYTF.

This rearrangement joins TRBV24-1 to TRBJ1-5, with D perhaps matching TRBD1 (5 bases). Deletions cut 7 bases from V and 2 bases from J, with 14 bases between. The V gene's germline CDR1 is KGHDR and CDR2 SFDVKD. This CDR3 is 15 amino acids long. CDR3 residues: CATSMGGGGNQPQHF. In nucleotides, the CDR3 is TGTGCCACCAGCATGGGGGGGGGTGGCAATCAGCCCCAGCATTTT.

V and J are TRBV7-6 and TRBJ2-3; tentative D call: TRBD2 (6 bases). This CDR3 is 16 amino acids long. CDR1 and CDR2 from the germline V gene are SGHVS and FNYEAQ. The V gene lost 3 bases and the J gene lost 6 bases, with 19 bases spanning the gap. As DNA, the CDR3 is TGTGCCAGCAGCTTTTTGAGGGGAGGCGGGGCGGATACGCAGTATTTT. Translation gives CASSFLRGGGADTQYF.

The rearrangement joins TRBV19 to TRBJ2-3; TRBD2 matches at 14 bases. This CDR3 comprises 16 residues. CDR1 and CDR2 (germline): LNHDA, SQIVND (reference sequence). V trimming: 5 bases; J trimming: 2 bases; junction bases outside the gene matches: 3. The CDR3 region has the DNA TGTGCCAGTAGTTCGGGACTAGCGGGAGTCACAGATACGCAGTATTTT. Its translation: CASSSGLAGVTDTQYF.

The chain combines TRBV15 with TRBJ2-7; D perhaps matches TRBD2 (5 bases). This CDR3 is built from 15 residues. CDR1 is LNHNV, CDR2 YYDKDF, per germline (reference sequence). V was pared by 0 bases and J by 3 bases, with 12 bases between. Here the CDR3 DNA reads TGTGCCACCAGCAGAGAAGGGAGCAAGGGCTACGAGCAGTACTTC. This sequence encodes CATSREGSKGYEQYF.

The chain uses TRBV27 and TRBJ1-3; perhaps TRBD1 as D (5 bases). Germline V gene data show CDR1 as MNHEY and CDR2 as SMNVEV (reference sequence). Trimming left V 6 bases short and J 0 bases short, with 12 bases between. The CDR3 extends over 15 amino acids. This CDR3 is CASRGSGDSGNTIYF. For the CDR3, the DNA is TGTGCCAGCAGGGGCTCGGGGGACTCTGGAAACACCATATATTTT.

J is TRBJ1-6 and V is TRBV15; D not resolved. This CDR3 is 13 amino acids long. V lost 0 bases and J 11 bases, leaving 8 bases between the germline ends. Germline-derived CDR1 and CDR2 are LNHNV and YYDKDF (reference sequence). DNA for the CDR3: TGTGCCACCAGCAGAGATACGGGAGCACCCCTCCACTTT. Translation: CATSRDTGAPLHF.